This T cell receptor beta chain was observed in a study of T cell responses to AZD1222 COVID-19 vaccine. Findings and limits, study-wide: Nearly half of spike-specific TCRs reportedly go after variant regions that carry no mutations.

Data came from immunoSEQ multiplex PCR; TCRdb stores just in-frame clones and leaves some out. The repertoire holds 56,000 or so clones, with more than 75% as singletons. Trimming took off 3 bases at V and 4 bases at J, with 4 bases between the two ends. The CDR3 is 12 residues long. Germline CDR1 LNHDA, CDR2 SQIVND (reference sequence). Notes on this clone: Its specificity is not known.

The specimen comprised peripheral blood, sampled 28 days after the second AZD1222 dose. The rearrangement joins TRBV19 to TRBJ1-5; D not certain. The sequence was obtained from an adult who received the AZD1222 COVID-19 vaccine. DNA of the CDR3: TGTGCCAGTAGTATCGAAAATCAGCCCCAGCATTTT. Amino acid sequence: CASSIENQPQHF. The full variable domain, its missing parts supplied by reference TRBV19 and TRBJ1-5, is DGGITQSPKYLFRKEGQNVTLSCEQNLNHDAMYWYRQDPGQGLRLIYYSQIVNDFQKGDIAEGYSVSREKKESFPLTVTSAQKNPTAFYLCASSIENQPQHFGDGTRLSIL.